Listed here are 23 T cell receptor beta chains from one sample, sequenced in a study of blood T cell repertoires in COVID-19. Produced via immunoSEQ multiplex PCR; TCRdb's table is partial and in-frame only. The profile shows about 170,000 clones, more than 75% of them singletons. Sequences were obtained from peripheral blood. All receptors derive from a woman aged 70-85 years with acute or convalescent COVID-19.

The V gene is TRBV2, the J gene TRBJ2-1; 8 bases map to TRBD1. Per germline, CDR1 SNHLY and CDR2 FYNNEI. CDR3 length: 15 amino acids. J was trimmed by 9 bases and V by 6 bases; bases with no gene match: 13. Written as DNA, the CDR3 is TGTGCCAGCAGGGCCCGGACAGGGCTTCAAGGTGAGCAGTTCTTC. It is translated as CASRARTGLQGEQFF. Filled out from reference TRBV2 and TRBJ2-1, the complete variable domain reads EPEVTQTPSHQVTQMGQEVILRCVPISNHLYFYWYRQILGQKVEFLVSFYNNEISEKSEIFDDQFSVERPDGSNFTLKIRSTKLEDSAMYFCASRARTGLQGEQFFGPGTRLTVL.

This sequence joins TRBV6-2 or TRBV6-3 and TRBJ1-5; TRBD1 matches 9 bases. CDR1 is MNHEY, CDR2 SVGEGT, per germline. Losses at the gene ends were 5 bases for V and 6 bases for J; bases not matched to a gene: 14. The CDR3 contains 17 residues. The CDR3 coding sequence is TGTGCCAGCAGTAAACACACCGGGACAGGGAGAGGTCAGCCCCAGCATTTT. Protein sequence: CASSKHTGTGRGQPQHF.

The CDR3 DNA sequence: TGTGCCAGCAGTTATGTAGCTAACTATGGCTACACCTTC. It translates to CASSYVANYGYTF. The chain employs TRBV12-3 or TRBV12-4 and TRBJ1-2; D unresolved. V was trimmed by 4 bases and J by 0 bases, leaving 6 bases between them. The CDR3 has 13 amino acids.

A single count supports this clone. The CDR3 DNA reads as TGTGCCAGCAGCTCTGAAGGGGGTGCTAATGAAAAACTGTTTTTT. As protein: CASSSEGGANEKLFF. This chain connects TRBV5-6 to TRBJ1-4, with D possibly TRBD1 on 6 matching bases. Germline loops: CDR1 SGHDT, CDR2 YYEEEE. Trimming shortened V by 3 bases and J by 3 bases, and 12 bases separated the two germline ends. The CDR3 has 15 amino acids.

For the CDR3, the DNA is TGTGCCAGCAGCCACGCAAGGACAGGAACGTTAGAAGCTTTCTTT. It yields the protein CASSHARTGTLEAFF. The V and J genes are TRBV3-1 (or the pseudogene TRBV3-2) and TRBJ1-1, with 7 bases aligning to TRBD1. CDR1 is LGHDT and CDR2 is YNNKEL in the germline V gene (reference sequence). Trimming cost V 3 bases and J 8 bases; bases outside gene matches: 12. This CDR3 contains 15 residues.

The chain recombines TRBV9 with TRBJ1-1; 7 bases line up with TRBD1. J was trimmed by 1 base and V by 0 bases; bases with no gene match: 3. There are 15 residues in the CDR3. Germline V gene sequence: CDR1 SGDLS, CDR2 YYNGEE. The CDR3 DNA follows: TGTGCCAGCAGCGTAGGGGGGACAGCGAACACTGAAGCTTTCTTT. Its protein is CASSVGGTANTEAFF.

This chain joins TRBV28 and TRBJ1-1, with 10 bases fitting TRBD1. CDR3 size: 16 residues. Germline lookup yields CDR1 MDHEN and CDR2 SYDVKM. V shed 4 bases and J 3 bases; nucleotides not matched to a gene: 8. CDR3 in DNA: TGTGCCAGCAGTTCAAGAACCGGGACAGGGGACACTGAAGCTTTCTTT. Translating gives CASSSRTGTGDTEAFF. The variable domain in full, completed from reference TRBV28 and TRBJ1-1, reads DVKVTQSSRYLVKRTGEKVFLECVQDMDHENMFWYRQDPGLGLRLIYFSYDVKMKEKGDIPEGYSVSREKKERFSLILESASTNQTSMYLCASSSRTGTGDTEAFFGQGTRLTVV.

This chain links TRBV19 with TRBJ1-2; no clear D gene. This CDR3 is 14 amino acids long. V lost 6 bases, J lost 5 bases, and 16 bases lay in between. CDR1 and CDR2 (germline): LNHDA, SQIVND (reference sequence). The DNA of the CDR3 is TGTGCCAGTAGCAGCCTCTACGTGGAGTATGGCTACACCTTC. This translates into CASSSLYVEYGYTF.

The CDR3 loop reads CASSPPRGGFYEQYF. In DNA, the CDR3 is TGTGCCAGCTCACCACCCAGGGGCGGATTCTACGAGCAGTACTTC. V gene TRBV18 combines with J gene TRBJ2-7, with a tentative D call TRBD1 (6 bases). The CDR3 contains 15 residues. CDR1 is KGHSH and CDR2 is LQKENI in the germline V gene. The V and J ends lost 0 bases and 3 bases respectively, with 12 bases between them.

A single count supports this clone. The chain employs TRBV7-2 and TRBJ1-6; 11 bases align to TRBD1. The CDR3 loop spans 16 amino acids. With 5 bases clipped from V and 7 bases from J, the junction kept 7 bases outside the gene matches. Looked up from germline, CDR1 is SGHTA and CDR2 is FQGNSA. CDR3 DNA: TGTGCCAGCAGCAAGCGGGACAGGGGGAGAAATTCACCCCTCCACTTT. Translated, it gives CASSKRDRGRNSPLHF.

This clone has only one observation. This same CDR3 is encoded by further DNA sequences in the sample. The rearrangement uses TRBV4-3 and TRBJ1-2; 8 bases align to TRBD1. The length of the CDR3 is 14 residues. The V segment lost 5 bases and the J segment 2 bases; nucleotides outside the gene matches: 4. Germline-derived CDR1 and CDR2 are LGHNA and YSLEER. The CDR3 here is CASSLRTGNYGYTF. The CDR3 DNA reads TGCGCCAGCAGCTTACGGACAGGGAACTATGGCTACACCTTC.

The rearrangement joins TRBV6-2 or TRBV6-3 to TRBJ2-3; 8 bases fit TRBD1. The CDR3 covers 14 residues. Losses at the gene ends were 6 bases for V and 6 bases for J; bases not matched to a gene: 8. Germline CDR1 MNHEY, CDR2 SVGEGT. CDR3 DNA sequence: TGTGCCAGCAGCGAGGACAGGGACTTGGATACGCAGTATTTT. Residues: CASSEDRDLDTQYF.

V and J are TRBV5-1 and TRBJ2-3; 12 bases fit TRBD2. Germline trimming cut 4 bases from V and 2 bases from J; bases unmatched to any gene: 8. CDR3 length: 17 residues. CDR1 and CDR2 (germline): SGHRS, YFSETQ. Here the CDR3 DNA reads TGCGCCAGCAGCCACCGACTAGCGGGGGCCGTCACAGATACGCAGTATTTT. Translating gives CASSHRLAGAVTDTQYF. Drawing the rest from reference TRBV5-1 and TRBJ2-3, the complete variable domain is KAGVTQTPRYLIKTRGQQVTLSCSPISGHRSVSWYQQTPGQGLQFLFEYFSETQRNKGNFPGRFSGRQFSNSRSEMNVSTLELGDSALYLCASSHRLAGAVTDTQYFGPGTRLTVL.

This rearrangement joins TRBV7-9 to TRBJ2-7; 8 bases fit TRBD2. The CDR3 extends over 14 amino acids. V lost 4 bases and J lost 3; bases outside the gene matches: 5. The V gene's germline CDR1 is SEHNR and CDR2 FQNEAQ (reference sequence). CDR3 protein: CASSSGTSLYEQYF. The CDR3 bases are TGTGCCAGCAGCTCCGGGACTAGTCTCTACGAGCAGTACTTC.

This clone has only one observation. The J gene is TRBJ2-7, the V gene TRBV4-3; 8 bases align to TRBD1. Trimming took 6 bases from V and 0 from J; bases not matched to a gene: 10. The CDR3 is made up of 16 amino acids. In germline, CDR1 is LGHNA, CDR2 YSLEER. CDR3 DNA: TGCGCCAGCAGAAAGGGGTACAGGGGGAGCTCCTACGAGCAGTACTTC. Its protein product is CASRKGYRGSSYEQYF.

The rearrangement links TRBV6-5 to TRBJ2-5; 9 positions match TRBD2. This CDR3 has 15 residues. Germline CDR1 reads MNHEY; CDR2 reads SVGAGI. V dropped 4 bases and J dropped 1; count of bases not matched to a gene: 4. CDR3 nucleotides: TGTGCCAGCAGTTCGGCGGGGGGGCTCCAAGAGACCCAGTACTTC. As protein: CASSSAGGLQETQYF.

V is TRBV12-3 or TRBV12-4 and J is TRBJ2-5; weak D call: TRBD1 (6 bases). Trimming removed 8 bases at V and 5 bases at J, with 15 bases between. The CDR3 runs 13 residues. The chain's CDR3 is CASGQRGLETQYF. DNA of the CDR3: TGTGCCAGCGGACAGAGGGGGTTGGAGACCCAGTACTTC.

This chain uses TRBV4-3 with TRBJ2-3; D is unresolved. CDR3 length: 16 amino acids. Germline lookup yields CDR1 LGHNA and CDR2 YSLEER. The V and J ends lost 0 bases and 0 bases respectively, with 10 bases between them. DNA for the CDR3: TGCGCCAGCAGCCAAGATGCTGCGCCTAGCACAGATACGCAGTATTTT. Residues: CASSQDAAPSTDTQYF.

This clone was observed a handful of times. The genes are TRBV6-5 and TRBJ2-7, with 10 bases matching TRBD1. This CDR3 comprises 15 residues. Germline values: CDR1 MNHEY, CDR2 SVGAGI. V trimming: 6 bases; J trimming: 2 bases; junction bases outside the gene matches: 7. CDR3 protein: CASRSPGTGAYEQYF. The DNA for the CDR3 is TGTGCCAGCAGGAGCCCCGGGACAGGGGCCTACGAGCAGTACTTC.

J is TRBJ2-7 and V is TRBV7-2; D may be TRBD2 (5 bases). Trimming removed 5 bases at V and 3 bases at J, with 5 bases between. CDR1 is SGHTA, CDR2 FQGNSA, per germline. The CDR3 covers 11 residues. CDR3: CASSRGYEQYF. The DNA for the CDR3 is TGTGCCAGCAGCCGGGGCTACGAGCAGTACTTC.

The V gene is TRBV13, the J gene TRBJ2-7; possibly TRBD1 for D (7 bases). The CDR3 contains 12 residues. V was cut by 7 bases and J by 4 bases, with 11 bases left in between. Germline V gene lookup returns CDR1 PRHDT and CDR2 FYEKMQ (reference sequence). The CDR3 loop reads CASTQGGYEQYF. DNA for the CDR3: TGTGCCAGCACTCAGGGGGGATACGAGCAGTACTTC.

This sequence joins TRBV5-4 and TRBJ2-1; a weak D match, TRBD2 (5 bases). Trimming removed 7 bases at V and 6 bases at J, with 11 bases between. Germline assignment: CDR1 SGHNT and CDR2 YYREEE (reference sequence). CDR3 length: 12 residues. In DNA, the CDR3 is TGTGCCAGCCGGGATATTCGCAATGAGCAGTTCTTC. It translates to CASRDIRNEQFF.

This sequence joins TRBV28 and TRBJ2-5, with 7 bases lining up with TRBD1. Unmatched junction bases numbered 5, after V lost 1 base and J lost 0 bases. CDR3 length: 16 amino acids. Germline V gene sequence: CDR1 MDHEN, CDR2 SYDVKM. The CDR3 sequence is CASSLSETGNQETQYF. The DNA of the CDR3 is TGTGCCAGCAGTTTATCCGAGACAGGGAACCAAGAGACCCAGTACTTC.